A selection of T cell receptor beta chains follows, all from one sample in a study of shared clonotypes between healthy human individuals. Sequenced by immunoSEQ multiplex PCR; TCRdb stores in-frame clones only, minus some. The sample consists of roughly 2.2 million clones, roughly 93% of them appearing once. The sequenced sample was naive CD4+ T cells from PBMCs. The receptors stem from a man between 18 and 35 years old in good health. Some clones in this sample may be carry-over from other donors' samples. CDR3s include the opening cysteine and the closing phenylalanine or tryptophan. D genes are given only for firm matches. For some rows the clone size is stated as once, few or many, or as a class when expanded; others skip it.

cdr3_aa cdr3_nt d_call clone_size j_call v_call
CAISDRPGQGVDQPQHF TGTGCCATCAGCGACAGACCGGGACAGGGAGTCGATCAGCCCCAGCATTTT TRBD1 . TRBJ1-5 TRBV10-3
CASSVQGSSYNEQFF TGTGCCAGCAGCGTTCAGGGGAGCTCCTACAATGAGCAGTTCTTC . . TRBJ2-1 TRBV9
CASSPLSGSNTGELFF TGTGCCAGCTCACCCCTAAGCGGGAGCAACACCGGGGAGCTGTTTTTT TRBD2 . TRBJ2-2 TRBV18
CASSLSRRSKETQYF TGTGCCAGCAGCCTATCGAGGCGTAGTAAAGAGACCCAGTACTTC . . TRBJ2-5 TRBV11-1
CASAGQGYGYTF TGTGCCAGCGCTGGACAGGGCTATGGCTACACCTTC TRBD1 . TRBJ1-2 TRBV28
CASSRTSGEHSYEQYF TGCGCCAGCAGCCGGACTAGCGGGGAGCACTCCTACGAGCAGTACTTC TRBD2 . TRBJ2-7 TRBV4-1
CASSRTLAGGDNEQFF TGCGCCAGCAGCCGCACTTTAGCGGGAGGGGACAATGAGCAGTTCTTC TRBD2 once TRBJ2-1 TRBV4-1
CSVKGQGLIYEQYF TGCAGCGTTAAGGGACAGGGTTTGATCTACGAGCAGTACTTC TRBD1 . TRBJ2-7 TRBV29-1
CASSFHRVQVNEAFF TGTGCCAGCAGCTTTCACAGGGTACAGGTAAATGAAGCTTTCTTT . . TRBJ1-1 TRBV7-3
CASSVLAGARYEQYF TGTGCCAGCAGCGTACTAGCGGGAGCCCGCTACGAGCAGTACTTC TRBD2 . TRBJ2-7 TRBV11-2